The sequence of this TCR beta chain was determined in a study of CD8 T cells in Susac syndrome. The RNA input was about 0.5 to 1 ug, and it was reverse transcribed with random hexamers. TCRdb ran MiXCR on the immunoSEQ multiplex PCR reads and lists one entry per CDR3 protein. This table holds some 150,000 distinct CDR3 sequences, almost 96% found once. This CDR3 spans 13 amino acids. The germline V gene has CDR1 SGHDT and CDR2 YYEEEE. The junction had 0 bases not matched to a gene; V was cut back by 4 bases and J by 1 base. The chain uses TRBV5-6 and TRBJ2-3; 7 positions match TRBD2. This receptor was taken from a human donor with Susac syndrome. The sequencing sample was made of CD4+ T cells from PBMCs. The CDR3 sequence: CASSRGGTDTQYF. CDR3 bases: TGTGCCAGCAGCCGGGGGGGCACAGATACGCAGTATTTT.